The clone carrying this TCR beta chain was observed a single time. Its antigen is still unknown. The germline V and J ends were trimmed by 0 bases and 7 bases, with 18 bases remaining between them. CDR3 length equals 16 residues. From germline, CDR1 is MNHNS and CDR2 SASEGT. This entry belongs to a study of cytomegalovirus exposure and HLA in healthy donors. Researchers ran the PCR with 60 Vbeta and 13 Jbeta primers. TCRdb's table, derived via immunoSEQ multiplex PCR, lists solely in-frame clones and lacks some. The table has about 160,000 clones, 84% seen once. The study's findings and limits: Most subjects had HLA-A and HLA-B alleles reportedly predicted accurately by TCR beta sequences.

The genes are TRBV6-1 and TRBJ1-1; D unclear. The sequenced sample consisted of PBMCs. The receptor was isolated from a man aged 45-65 years in good health and CMV-seropositive. CDR3 loop: CASSEAWRQSRREAFF. DNA for the CDR3: TGTGCCAGCAGTGAAGCTTGGCGGCAGTCGAGGCGTGAAGCTTTCTTT.